This entry concerns a single TCR beta chain. CDR1 WSHSY and CDR2 SAAADI come from the germline V gene. Trimming took off 4 bases at V and 0 bases at J, with 13 bases between the two ends. The CDR3 extends over 15 amino acids. The data were taken from a study of control samples from healthy donors and cancer patients. Generated by immunoSEQ multiplex PCR, the TCRdb table keeps only in-frame clones and is missing some. The table includes fewer than 70,000 clones, 75% to 90% detected once. This receptor was identified in a woman between 50 and 59 years old with lung cancer. V is TRBV10-2 and J is TRBJ2-7; no reliable D call. What was sequenced was PBMCs. Here the CDR3 reads CASSVGGLPSYEQYF. DNA for the CDR3: TGCGCCAGCAGTGTAGGTGGGTTACCCTCCTACGAGCAGTACTTC.